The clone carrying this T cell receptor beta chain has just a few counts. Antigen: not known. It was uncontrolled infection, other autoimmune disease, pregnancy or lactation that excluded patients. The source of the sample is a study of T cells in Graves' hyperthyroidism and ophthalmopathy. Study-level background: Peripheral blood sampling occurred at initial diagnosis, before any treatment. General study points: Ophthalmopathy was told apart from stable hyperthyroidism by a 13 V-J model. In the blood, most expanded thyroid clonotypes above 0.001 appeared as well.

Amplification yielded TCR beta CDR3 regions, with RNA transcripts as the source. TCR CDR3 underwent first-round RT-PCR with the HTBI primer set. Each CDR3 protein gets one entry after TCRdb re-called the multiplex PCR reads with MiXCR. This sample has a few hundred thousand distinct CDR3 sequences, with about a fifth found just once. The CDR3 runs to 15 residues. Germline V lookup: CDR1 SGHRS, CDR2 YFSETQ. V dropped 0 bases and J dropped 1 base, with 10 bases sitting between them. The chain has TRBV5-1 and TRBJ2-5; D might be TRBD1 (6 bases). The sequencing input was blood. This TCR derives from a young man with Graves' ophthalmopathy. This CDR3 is CASSLVPDSQETQYF. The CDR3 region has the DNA TGCGCCAGCAGCTTGGTTCCGGACAGCCAAGAGACCCAGTACTTC.